This T cell receptor (beta chain) emerged from a study of vaccination and CD4 T cells after COVID-19. Across the whole study: Six males and four females, two Hispanic, made up the convalescents. Some control cultures received a CEFX pool, which served as the positive control. Others received an HIV-1 Nef pool or no peptide.

Treatment meaning: approximately 10-day PBMC culture with coronavirus spike peptide pools or control peptides (ViraFEST assay). Researchers used the Oncomine TCR Beta short-read assay to sequence DNA from cultured CD4+ T cells. Once CD4+ T cells had been cultured, genomic DNA was extracted from them. TCRdb reanalysed the PCR reads using MiXCR and keeps one entry per CDR3 protein. Among approximately 11,000 distinct CDR3 sequences listed, 41% were seen once. On this clonotype itself: No antigen is known for it. One junction end does not reproduce the germline sequence, and a read error may be involved.

Looked up from germline, CDR1 is MNHNS and CDR2 is SASEGT. The CDR3 has 12 amino acids. This chain connects TRBV6-1 to TRBJ1-1; D remains ambiguous. Material for sequencing was CD4+ T cells from blood, cultured in vitro. The source is a human donor who had recovered from COVID-19. The CDR3 sequence is CASREGNTEAFF. As DNA, the CDR3 is TGTGCCAGCAGAGAAGGGAACACTGAAGCTTTCTTT.